These 6 T cell receptor beta chains originate from one sample sequenced in a study of blood T cell repertoires in COVID-19. Libraries were prepared by immunoSEQ multiplex PCR; TCRdb keeps only in-frame clonotypes and omits some of them. The repertoire holds tens of thousands of clones, with 75% to 80% as singletons. Material for sequencing was peripheral blood. The origin of the receptors is a man in his 70s with COVID-19, enrolled during active disease.

This clone occurred once. This chain connects TRBV6-5 to TRBJ1-6; 8 bases agree with TRBD1. The V segment lost 5 bases and the J segment 9 bases; nucleotides outside the gene matches: 6. Germline loops: CDR1 MNHEY, CDR2 SVGAGI. CDR3 length: 14 residues. CDR3 in DNA: TGTGCCAGCAGTAACAACAGGGGGATTTCACCCCTCCACTTT. Amino acids: CASSNNRGISPLHF.

This chain uses TRBV28 with TRBJ1-3; D gene unclear. This CDR3 is 14 amino acids long. Germline V CDR1 and CDR2: MDHEN, SYDVKM. Trimming pared 5 bases from V and 0 bases from J, leaving 8 bases between. The DNA for the CDR3 is TGTGCCAGCAGTACGGGGTTCTCTGGAAACACCATATATTTT. This encodes CASSTGFSGNTIYF.

The chain combines TRBV2 with TRBJ1-5; 8 bases match TRBD1. From germline, CDR1 is SNHLY and CDR2 FYNNEI. The V segment lost 7 bases and the J segment 7 bases; nucleotides outside the gene matches: 6. The CDR3 spans 13 residues. CDR3 amino acids: CASNGQGSQPQHF. Written as DNA, the CDR3 is TGTGCCAGCAATGGACAGGGATCACAGCCCCAGCATTTT. The variable domain in full, completed from reference TRBV2 and TRBJ1-5, reads EPEVTQTPSHQVTQMGQEVILRCVPISNHLYFYWYRQILGQKVEFLVSFYNNEISEKSEIFDDQFSVERPDGSNFTLKIRSTKLEDSAMYFCASNGQGSQPQHFGDGTRLSIL.

The J gene is TRBJ1-2, the V gene TRBV10-3; D possibly corresponds to TRBD1 (6 bases). With 5 bases removed from V and 4 bases from J, the gap between germline ends came to 11 bases. CDR1 ENHRY and CDR2 SYGVKD come from the germline V gene. CDR3 length: 13 amino acids. The CDR3 nucleotides read TGTGCCATCAGTCGGACAGAGCTCTATGGCTACACCTTC. Translated: CAISRTELYGYTF.

This rearrangement joins TRBV3-1 (or the pseudogene TRBV3-2) to TRBJ2-7; no definite D call. Trimming took 4 bases from V and 7 from J, leaving 23 bases between them. Germline CDR1 and CDR2: LGHDT and YNNKEL (reference sequence). CDR3 length: 16 amino acids. In DNA form, the CDR3 reads TGTGCCAGCAGCCCTCCCCTGGAAGGATACTACGTAGAGCAGTACTTC. Translation gives CASSPPLEGYYVEQYF.

This chain links TRBV7-9 with TRBJ1-2, with 7 bases fitting TRBD1. CDR3 size: 16 residues. The trim removed 0 bases at V and 4 bases at J, leaving 8 bases unmatched. The V gene's germline CDR1 is SEHNR and CDR2 FQNEAQ (reference sequence). This chain's CDR3 is CASSLANPGQLYGYTF. In nucleotides, the CDR3 is TGTGCCAGCAGCTTAGCTAATCCGGGACAGCTCTATGGCTACACCTTC.